The 14 T cell receptor beta chains below come from one sample, sequenced in a study of blood T cells in healthy people across ages. Alongside a J-beta primer mix, a sample-barcoded 5' primer served in a second PCR lasting roughly 6 to 12 cycles. MiXCR, applied by TCRdb to the 5' RACE reads, yields one record per CDR3 protein. The sample lists hundreds of thousands of distinct CDR3 sequences, around 27% occurring once. Sequenced input: blood. All receptors derive from a woman in her 70s in good health.

The chain carries TRBV28 and TRBJ2-5, with TRBD2 as a possible D gene (6 bases). The DNA matches TRBJ2-7 better at its end, which makes the J call doubtful. The CDR3 contains 14 residues. The germline V gene encodes CDR1 MDHEN and CDR2 SYDVKM. The CDR3 region is CASSSGGKSYEQYF. In nucleotides, the CDR3 is TGTGCCAGCAGTTCCGGCGGGAAATCCTACGAGCAGTACTTC.

The J gene is TRBJ2-5, the V gene TRBV6-2 or TRBV6-3; D is perhaps TRBD1 (5 bases). Germline V gene data show CDR1 as MNHEY and CDR2 as SVGEGT. The CDR3 has 13 residues. Trimming took 6 bases from V and 4 from J, leaving 12 bases between them. The CDR3: CASRDPGSETQYF. The CDR3 DNA follows: TGTGCCAGCAGAGATCCAGGGTCAGAGACCCAGTACTTC.

The V and J genes are TRBV20-1 and TRBJ1-6; the D gene is possibly TRBD1 (6 bases). V gave up 5 bases and J gave up 4 bases, with 18 bases separating them. From germline, CDR1 is DFQATT and CDR2 SNEGSKA (reference sequence). CDR3 length: 16 amino acids. The CDR3: CSAPFGQSIYNSPLHF. CDR3 bases: TGCAGTGCTCCGTTCGGACAGAGCATTTATAATTCACCCCTCCACTTT.

This clonotype was found a few times. V and J are TRBV5-1 and TRBJ1-3, with D tentatively TRBD1 (5 bases). Deletions cut 0 bases from V and 0 bases from J, with 16 bases between. Germline V gene lookup returns CDR1 SGHRS and CDR2 YFSETQ. The CDR3 spans 18 residues. Written as DNA, the CDR3 is TGCGCCAGCAGCTTGGCGGGCGGAGCAGGGCGCTCTGGAAACACCATATATTTT. Its protein product is CASSLAGGAGRSGNTIYF.

This clonotype was seen a few times. The chain recombines TRBV6-5 with TRBJ2-3; 7 bases align to TRBD1. The trim removed 6 bases at V and 5 bases at J, leaving 11 bases unmatched. CDR3 length equals 15 residues. The germline V gene encodes CDR1 MNHEY and CDR2 SVGAGI. The CDR3 here is CASSISTGTIDTQYF. CDR3 coding DNA: TGTGCCAGCAGCATCTCGACAGGGACGATAGATACGCAGTATTTT.

This clonotype was seen a few times. The chain couples TRBV28 to TRBJ2-7, with TRBD1 matching 9 bases. Germline V gives CDR1 MDHEN, CDR2 SYDVKM. The CDR3 runs to 15 residues. The junction had 8 bases not matched to a gene; V was cut back by 5 bases and J by 3 bases. The CDR3 DNA reads TGTGCCAGCAGTACCATCCGACAGGGGGGCTACGAGCAGTACTTC. Translated, it gives CASSTIRQGGYEQYF.

This clonotype has only a few counts. V and J are TRBV19 and TRBJ2-7, with D uncertain. This CDR3 has 13 amino acids. Between the trimmed V and J ends, which lost 5 bases and 2 bases, there was a span of 10 bases. The V gene's germline CDR1 is LNHDA and CDR2 SQIVND (reference sequence). DNA of the CDR3: TGTGCCAGTAGTGTGGCAGAAACCTACGAGCAGTACTTC. Amino acid sequence: CASSVAETYEQYF.

This clonotype was detected only a few times. The junction departs from germline at one end; a sequencing error may be responsible. The V gene is TRBV5-5, the J gene TRBJ2-1; 8 nucleotides align to TRBD2. The CDR3 has 16 amino acids. Per the germline V gene, CDR1 is SGHKS and CDR2 is YYEKEE (reference sequence). The CDR3 here is CASSLVGGRSYNEQFF. The CDR3 region has the DNA TGTGCCAGTAGCTTGGTGGGCGGGAGGTCCTACAATGAGCAGTTCTTC.

The chain combines TRBV7-2 with TRBJ2-1; 12 nucleotides match TRBD2. CDR3 length equals 15 residues. CDR1 and CDR2 from the germline V gene are SGHTA and FQGNSA. With V trimmed by 3 bases and J by 8 bases, 5 bases remained unmatched. CDR3 in DNA: TGTGCCAGCAGCTTTACTAGCGGGAGGATCGATGAGCAGTTCTTC. Its translation: CASSFTSGRIDEQFF.

The J gene is TRBJ1-1, the V gene TRBV20-1; D is ambiguous. The germline gives CDR1 DFQATT, CDR2 SNEGSKA (reference sequence). The V and J ends lost 3 bases and 10 bases respectively, with 6 bases between them. The CDR3 sequence is 9 residues long. This CDR3 is CSASRGAFF. CDR3 DNA: TGCAGTGCTAGTCGGGGAGCTTTCTTT.

This chain links TRBV12-3 or TRBV12-4 with TRBJ1-5, with a weak D call TRBD1 (5 bases). The CDR3 is 15 amino acids. V dropped 7 bases and J dropped 1 base, with 14 bases sitting between them. The CDR3 sequence: CASTDWGVSNQPQHF. DNA of the CDR3: TGTGCCAGCACCGACTGGGGGGTCAGCAATCAGCCCCAGCATTTT.

This chain uses TRBV9 with TRBJ1-1, with D possibly matching TRBD1 (6 bases). V was shortened by 1 base and J by 0 bases, with 10 bases between the two germline ends. Germline V CDR1 and CDR2: SGDLS, YYNGEE. This CDR3 region has 15 residues. CDR3 amino acids: CASSVQGYLNTEAFF. The CDR3 DNA follows: TGTGCCAGCAGCGTACAGGGGTATCTGAACACTGAAGCTTTCTTT. The variable domain in full, completed from reference TRBV9 and TRBJ1-1, reads DSGVTQTPKHLITATGQRVTLRCSPRSGDLSVYWYQQSLDQGLQFLIQYYNGEERAKGNILERFSAQQFPDLHSELNLSSLELGDSALYFCASSVQGYLNTEAFFGQGTRLTVV.

A few counts support this clonotype. The rearrangement joins TRBV9 to TRBJ1-2; TRBD1 is a possible D gene (6 bases). The CDR3 has 13 residues. The ends were cut back, 4 bases at V and 10 bases at J, with 17 bases in the middle. Germline CDR1 is SGDLS and CDR2 is YYNGEE. In DNA, the CDR3 is TGTGCCAGCAGCAACAACAGGGAGGGTCCCTACACCTTC. Its translation: CASSNNREGPYTF.

This clonotype was detected only once. The gene calls are TRBV11-2 and TRBJ2-7; D is undetermined. CDR1 and CDR2 from the germline V gene are SGHAT and FQNNGV. Trimming cost V 0 bases and J 2 bases, with 14 bases left between them. The CDR3 runs to 16 residues. CDR3 sequence reads: CASSLDPLKTAYEQYF. As DNA, the CDR3 is TGTGCCAGCAGCTTAGACCCACTTAAGACCGCCTACGAGCAGTACTTC.